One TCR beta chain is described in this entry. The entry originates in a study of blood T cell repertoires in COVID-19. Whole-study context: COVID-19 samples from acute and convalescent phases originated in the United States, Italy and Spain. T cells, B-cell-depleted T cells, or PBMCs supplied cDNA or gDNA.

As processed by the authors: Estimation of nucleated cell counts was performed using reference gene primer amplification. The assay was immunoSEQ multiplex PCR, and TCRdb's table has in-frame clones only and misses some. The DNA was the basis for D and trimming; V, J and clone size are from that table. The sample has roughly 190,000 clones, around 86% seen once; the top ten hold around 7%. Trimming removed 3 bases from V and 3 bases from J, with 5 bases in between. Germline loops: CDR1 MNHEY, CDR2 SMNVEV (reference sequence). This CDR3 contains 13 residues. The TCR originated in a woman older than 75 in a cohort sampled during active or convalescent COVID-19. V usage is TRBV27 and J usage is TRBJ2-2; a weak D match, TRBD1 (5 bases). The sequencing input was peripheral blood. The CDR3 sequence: CASSFRDTGELFF. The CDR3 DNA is TGTGCCAGCAGTTTCAGGGACACCGGGGAGCTGTTTTTT.